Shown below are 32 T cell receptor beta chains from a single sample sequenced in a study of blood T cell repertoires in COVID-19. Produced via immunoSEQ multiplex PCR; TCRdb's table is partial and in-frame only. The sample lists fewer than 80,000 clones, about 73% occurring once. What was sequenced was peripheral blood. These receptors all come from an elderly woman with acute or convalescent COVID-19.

The CDR3 spells CASSLLLRNTGELFF. The CDR3 DNA reads as TGTGCCAGCAGCTTACTATTAAGGAACACCGGGGAGCTGTTTTTT. This chain connects TRBV7-6 to TRBJ2-2; D gene uncertain. The V and J ends lost 2 bases and 1 base respectively, with 8 bases between them. The V gene's germline CDR1 is SGHVS and CDR2 FNYEAQ. CDR3 length: 15 residues.

CDR3 sequence: CASSLTGGEQYF. The CDR3, as DNA: TGTGCCAGCAGTCTGACGGGGGGGGAGCAGTACTTC. This chain uses TRBV7-2 with TRBJ2-7, with 8 bases aligning to TRBD2. This CDR3 region has 12 residues. The germline V gene encodes CDR1 SGHTA and CDR2 FQGNSA. Trimming cost V 6 bases and J 7 bases; bases outside gene matches: 5.

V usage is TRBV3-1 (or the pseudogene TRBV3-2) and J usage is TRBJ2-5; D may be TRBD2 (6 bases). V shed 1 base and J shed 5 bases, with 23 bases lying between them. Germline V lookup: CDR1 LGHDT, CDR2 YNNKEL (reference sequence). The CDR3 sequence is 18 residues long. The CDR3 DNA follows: TGTGCCAGCAGCCAAGGTCCGCAGCGGAGGGAGCGGAGGGAGACCCAGTACTTC. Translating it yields CASSQGPQRRERRETQYF.

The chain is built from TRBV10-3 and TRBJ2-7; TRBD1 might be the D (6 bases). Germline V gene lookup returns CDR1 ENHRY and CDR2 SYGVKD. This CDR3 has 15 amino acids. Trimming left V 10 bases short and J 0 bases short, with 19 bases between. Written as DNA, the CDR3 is TGTGCCACCGTGCCGTTGGCAGGGGCCTCCTACGAGCAGTACTTC. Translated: CATVPLAGASYEQYF.

CDR3 sequence reads: CASSLGTGRYEQYF. The CDR3 DNA sequence: TGCGCCAGCAGCCTAGGGACAGGGCGGTACGAGCAGTACTTC. J is TRBJ2-7 and V is TRBV5-1; 9 bases match TRBD1. CDR3 size: 14 residues. The V gene's germline CDR1 is SGHRS and CDR2 YFSETQ. V lost 4 bases and J lost 4; bases outside the gene matches: 6.

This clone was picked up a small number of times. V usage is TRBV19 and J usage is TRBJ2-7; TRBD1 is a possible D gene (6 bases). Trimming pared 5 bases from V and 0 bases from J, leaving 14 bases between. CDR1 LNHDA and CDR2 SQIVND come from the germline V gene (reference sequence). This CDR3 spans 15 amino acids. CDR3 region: CASSLNREGSYEQYF. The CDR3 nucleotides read TGTGCCAGTAGTCTCAACAGGGAAGGCTCCTACGAGCAGTACTTC.

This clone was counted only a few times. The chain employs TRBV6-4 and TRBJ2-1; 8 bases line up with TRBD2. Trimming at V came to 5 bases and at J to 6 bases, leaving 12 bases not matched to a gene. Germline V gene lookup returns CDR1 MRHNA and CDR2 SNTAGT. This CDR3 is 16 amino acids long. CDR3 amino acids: CASSTTRAGVRNEQFF. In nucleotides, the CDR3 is TGTGCCAGCAGTACTACTAGAGCGGGAGTTCGCAATGAGCAGTTCTTC.

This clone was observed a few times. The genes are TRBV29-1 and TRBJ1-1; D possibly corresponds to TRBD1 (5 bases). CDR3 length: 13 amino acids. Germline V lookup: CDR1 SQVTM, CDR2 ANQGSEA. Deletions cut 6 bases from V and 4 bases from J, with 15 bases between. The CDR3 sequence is CSVLGTRGTEAFF. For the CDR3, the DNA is TGCAGCGTCTTGGGGACGCGGGGCACTGAAGCTTTCTTT.

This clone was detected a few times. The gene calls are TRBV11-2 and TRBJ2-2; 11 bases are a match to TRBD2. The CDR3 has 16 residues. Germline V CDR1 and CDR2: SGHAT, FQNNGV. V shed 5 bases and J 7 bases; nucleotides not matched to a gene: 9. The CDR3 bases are TGTGCCAGCAGCCCCTATAGCGGGAGGGCCTTCGGGGAGCTGTTTTTT. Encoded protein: CASSPYSGRAFGELFF. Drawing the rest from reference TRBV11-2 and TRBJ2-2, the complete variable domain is EAGVAQSPRYKIIEKRQSVAFWCNPISGHATLYWYQQILGQGPKLLIQFQNNGVVDDSQLPKDRFSAERLKGVDSTLKIQPAKLEDSAVYLCASSPYSGRAFGELFFGEGSRLTVL.

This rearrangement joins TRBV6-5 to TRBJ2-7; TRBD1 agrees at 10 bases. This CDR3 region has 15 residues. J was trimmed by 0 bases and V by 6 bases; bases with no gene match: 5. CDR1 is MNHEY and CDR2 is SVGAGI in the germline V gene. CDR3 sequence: CASSRRQGASYEQYF. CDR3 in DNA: TGTGCCAGCAGCCGCCGACAGGGGGCCTCCTACGAGCAGTACTTC.

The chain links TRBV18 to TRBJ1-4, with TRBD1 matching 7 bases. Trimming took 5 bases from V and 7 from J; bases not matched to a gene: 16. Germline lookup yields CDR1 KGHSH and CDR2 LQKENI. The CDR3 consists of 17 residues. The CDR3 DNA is TGTGCCAGCTCATCGCGACAGGGAACTGGTATAGGTGAAAAACTGTTTTTT. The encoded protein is CASSSRQGTGIGEKLFF.

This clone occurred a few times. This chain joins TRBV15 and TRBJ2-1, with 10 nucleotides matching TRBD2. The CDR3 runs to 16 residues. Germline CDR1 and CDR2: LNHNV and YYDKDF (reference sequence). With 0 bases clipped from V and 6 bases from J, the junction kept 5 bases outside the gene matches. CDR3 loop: CATSRDWRLAGNEQFF. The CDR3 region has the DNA TGTGCCACCAGCAGAGATTGGAGACTAGCGGGCAATGAGCAGTTCTTC.

The CDR3 bases are TGTGCCAGCAGTTCTGGGACTAGCGGATTCAATGAGCAGTTCTTC. Translation gives CASSSGTSGFNEQFF. This chain links TRBV28 with TRBJ2-1, with 11 bases fitting TRBD2. The CDR3 is 15 residues long. J gave up 6 bases and V 4 bases, and 5 bases lay outside the gene matches. Per germline, CDR1 MDHEN and CDR2 SYDVKM.

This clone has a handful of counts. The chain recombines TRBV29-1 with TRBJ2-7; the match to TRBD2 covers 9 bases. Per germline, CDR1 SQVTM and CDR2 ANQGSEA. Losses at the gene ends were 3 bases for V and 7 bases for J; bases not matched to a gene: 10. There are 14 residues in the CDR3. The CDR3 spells CSVDRLADAGEQYF. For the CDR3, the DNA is TGCAGCGTTGACAGACTAGCGGACGCCGGGGAGCAGTACTTC.

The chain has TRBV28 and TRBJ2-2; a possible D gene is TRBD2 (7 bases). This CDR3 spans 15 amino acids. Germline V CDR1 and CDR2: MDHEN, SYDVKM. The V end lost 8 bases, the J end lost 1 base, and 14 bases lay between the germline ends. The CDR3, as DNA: TGTGCCAGCGGCGGGGGCGGGATGAACACCGGGGAGCTGTTTTTT. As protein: CASGGGGMNTGELFF.

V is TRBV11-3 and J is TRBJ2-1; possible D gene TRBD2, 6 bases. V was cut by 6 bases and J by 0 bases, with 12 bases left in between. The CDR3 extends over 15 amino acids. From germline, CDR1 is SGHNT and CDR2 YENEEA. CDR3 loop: CASRQGGNSYNEQFF. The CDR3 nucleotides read TGTGCCAGCAGGCAAGGCGGGAACTCCTACAATGAGCAGTTCTTC.

CDR3 bases: TGTGCCAGCAGTTACTCCAGAACAGGGGGCAATCAGCCCCAGCATTTT. Amino acids: CASSYSRTGGNQPQHF. This chain connects TRBV6-5 to TRBJ1-5; TRBD1 aligns across 7 bases. CDR1 is MNHEY and CDR2 is SVGAGI in the germline V gene. The CDR3 has 16 residues. V lost 0 bases to trimming and J lost 2 bases; unmatched junction nucleotides: 4.

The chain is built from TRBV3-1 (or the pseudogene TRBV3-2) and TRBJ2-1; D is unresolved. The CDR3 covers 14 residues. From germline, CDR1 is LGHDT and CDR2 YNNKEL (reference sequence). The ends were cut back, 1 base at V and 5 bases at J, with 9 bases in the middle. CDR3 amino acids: CASSQGRADNEQFF. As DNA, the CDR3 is TGTGCCAGCAGCCAAGGTCGTGCGGACAATGAGCAGTTCTTC.

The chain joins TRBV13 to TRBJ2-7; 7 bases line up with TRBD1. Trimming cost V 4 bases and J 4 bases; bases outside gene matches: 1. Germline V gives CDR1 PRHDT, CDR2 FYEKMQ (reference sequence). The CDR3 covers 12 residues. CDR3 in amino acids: CASSSTGYEQYF. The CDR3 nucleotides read TGTGCCAGCAGCTCGACAGGGTACGAGCAGTACTTC.

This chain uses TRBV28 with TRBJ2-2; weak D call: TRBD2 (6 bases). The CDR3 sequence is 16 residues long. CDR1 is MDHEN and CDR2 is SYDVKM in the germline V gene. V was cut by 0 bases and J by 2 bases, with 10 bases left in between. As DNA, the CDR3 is TGTGCCAGCAGTTTATGGGGTAGCGGTAACACCGGGGAGCTGTTTTTT. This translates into CASSLWGSGNTGELFF.

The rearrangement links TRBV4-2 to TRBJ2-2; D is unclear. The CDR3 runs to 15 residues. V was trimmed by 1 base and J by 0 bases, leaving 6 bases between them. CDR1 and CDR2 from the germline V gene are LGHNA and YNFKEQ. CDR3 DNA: TGTGCCAGCAGCCAAGGGAGTACGAACACCGGGGAGCTGTTTTTT. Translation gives CASSQGSTNTGELFF.

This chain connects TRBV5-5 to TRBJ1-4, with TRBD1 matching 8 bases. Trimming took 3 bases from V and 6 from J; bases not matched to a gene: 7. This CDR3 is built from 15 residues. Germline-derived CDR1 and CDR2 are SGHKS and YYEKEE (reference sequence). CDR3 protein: CASSSPGQGYEKLFF. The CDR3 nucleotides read TGTGCCAGCAGCTCACCCGGACAGGGCTATGAAAAACTGTTTTTT.

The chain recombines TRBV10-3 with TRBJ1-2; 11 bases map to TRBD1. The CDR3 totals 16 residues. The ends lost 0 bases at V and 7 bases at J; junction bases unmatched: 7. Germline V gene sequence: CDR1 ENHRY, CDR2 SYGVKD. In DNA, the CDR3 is TGTGCCATCAGTGAGTCCCGGGGACAGGGGGATTCTGGCTACACCTTC. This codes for CAISESRGQGDSGYTF.

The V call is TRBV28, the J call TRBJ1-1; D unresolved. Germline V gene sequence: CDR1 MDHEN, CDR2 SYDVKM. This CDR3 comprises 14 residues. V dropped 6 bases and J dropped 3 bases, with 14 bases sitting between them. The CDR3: CASRTGITHTEAFF. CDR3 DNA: TGTGCCAGCAGAACCGGGATAACCCACACTGAAGCTTTCTTT. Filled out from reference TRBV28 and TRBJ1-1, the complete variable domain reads DVKVTQSSRYLVKRTGEKVFLECVQDMDHENMFWYRQDPGLGLRLIYFSYDVKMKEKGDIPEGYSVSREKKERFSLILESASTNQTSMYLCASRTGITHTEAFFGQGTRLTVV.

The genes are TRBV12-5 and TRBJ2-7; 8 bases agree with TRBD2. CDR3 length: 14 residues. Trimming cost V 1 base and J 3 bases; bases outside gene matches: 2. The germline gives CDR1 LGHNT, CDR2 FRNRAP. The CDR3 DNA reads TGTGCTAGTGGTTTGGGCCTAGCGGGCTACGAGCAGTACTTC. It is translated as CASGLGLAGYEQYF.

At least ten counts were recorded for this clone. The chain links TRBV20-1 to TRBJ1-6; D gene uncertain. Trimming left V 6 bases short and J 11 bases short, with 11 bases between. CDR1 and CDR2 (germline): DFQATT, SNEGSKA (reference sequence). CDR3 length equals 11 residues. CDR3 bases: TGCAGTGCCTGGACTGGGGCACCCCTCCACTTT. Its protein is CSAWTGAPLHF.

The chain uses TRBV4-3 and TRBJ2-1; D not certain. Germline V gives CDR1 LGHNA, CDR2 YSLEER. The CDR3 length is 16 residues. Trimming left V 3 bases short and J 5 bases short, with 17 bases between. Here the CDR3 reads CASSHSRRLGDNEQFF. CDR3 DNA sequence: TGCGCCAGCAGCCACTCACGGCGGCTAGGCGACAATGAGCAGTTCTTC.

The chain's CDR3 is CASSVVGPGTDTQYF. The DNA for the CDR3 is TGTGCCAGCAGCGTAGTTGGGCCTGGCACAGATACGCAGTATTTT. This chain connects TRBV9 to TRBJ2-3; D is unclear. V shed 0 bases and J shed 1 base, with 9 bases lying between them. The V gene's germline CDR1 is SGDLS and CDR2 YYNGEE. The CDR3 contains 15 residues.

Here the CDR3 reads CASSFPGDLNQPQHF. The CDR3 region has the DNA TGTGCCAGCAGTTTCCCAGGGGACCTCAATCAGCCCCAGCATTTT. This chain links TRBV28 with TRBJ1-5, with a possible D match to TRBD1 (6 bases). CDR1 is MDHEN, CDR2 SYDVKM, per germline. Trimming shortened V by 3 bases and J by 3 bases, and 12 bases separated the two germline ends. The CDR3 extends over 15 amino acids.

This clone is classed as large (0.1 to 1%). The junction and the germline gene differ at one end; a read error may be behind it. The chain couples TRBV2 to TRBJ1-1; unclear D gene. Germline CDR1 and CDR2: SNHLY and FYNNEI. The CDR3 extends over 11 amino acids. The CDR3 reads CAISWETEAFF. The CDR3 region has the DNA TGTGCCATCAGTTGGGAGACTGAAGCTTTCTTT.

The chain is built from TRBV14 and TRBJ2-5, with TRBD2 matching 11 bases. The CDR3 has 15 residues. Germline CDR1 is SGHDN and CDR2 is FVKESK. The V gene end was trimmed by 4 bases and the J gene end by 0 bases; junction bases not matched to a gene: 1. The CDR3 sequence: CASSPGLADQETQYF. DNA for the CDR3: TGTGCCAGCAGCCCGGGACTAGCGGACCAAGAGACCCAGTACTTC.

This CDR3 is CASSLGTAQETQYF. The CDR3 DNA follows: TGTGCCAGCAGCTTAGGGACAGCACAAGAGACCCAGTACTTC. The chain joins TRBV7-9 to TRBJ2-5; D is possibly TRBD1 (6 bases). The CDR3 sequence is 14 residues long. V gave up 1 base and J gave up 2 bases, with 8 bases separating them. Germline-derived CDR1 and CDR2 are SEHNR and FQNEAQ (reference sequence).